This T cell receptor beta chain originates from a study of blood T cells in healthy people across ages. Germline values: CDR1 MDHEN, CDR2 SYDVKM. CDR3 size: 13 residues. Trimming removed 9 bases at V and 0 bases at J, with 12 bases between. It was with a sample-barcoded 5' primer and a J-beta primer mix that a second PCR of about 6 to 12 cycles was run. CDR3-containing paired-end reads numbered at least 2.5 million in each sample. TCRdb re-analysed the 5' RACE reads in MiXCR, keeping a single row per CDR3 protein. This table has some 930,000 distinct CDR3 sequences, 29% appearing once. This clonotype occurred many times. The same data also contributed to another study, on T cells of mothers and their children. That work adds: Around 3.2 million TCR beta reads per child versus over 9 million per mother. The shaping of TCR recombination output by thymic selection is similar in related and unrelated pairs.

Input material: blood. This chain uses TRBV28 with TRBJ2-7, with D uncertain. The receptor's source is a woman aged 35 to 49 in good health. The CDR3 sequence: CASRTPSSYEQYF. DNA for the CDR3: TGTGCCAGTCGGACGCCTAGCTCCTACGAGCAGTACTTC.